This T cell receptor beta chain was sequenced during a study of T cell repertoires in cytomegalovirus infection. For the study at large: An indication of both CMV infection and matching HLA type came from public TCR beta signatures.

Note on this clonotype: What it recognizes is unknown.

TCRdb recomputed calls from the reads with MiXCR, one row per CDR3 protein. The sample carries 150,000 or so distinct CDR3 sequences, over 25% recorded once. The CDR3 is 13 residues long. The germline gives CDR1 SNHLY, CDR2 FYNNEI. The V and J ends lost 5 bases and 6 bases respectively, with 10 bases between them. This sequence was found in a human donor in good health (CMV status not recorded). Some clones in this sample may be carry-over from other donors' samples. Specimen: CD8+ T cells from cultured PBMCs, collected from culture after CMV antigen stimulation. The chain recombines TRBV2 with TRBJ2-2; D call uncertain. The CDR3 bases are TGTGCCAGCAGTCGCGAACCCCCCGGGGAGCTGTTTTTT. Its translation is CASSREPPGELFF. Combining the CDR3 with reference TRBV2 and TRBJ2-2 gives the whole variable domain EPEVTQTPSHQVTQMGQEVILRCVPISNHLYFYWYRQILGQKVEFLVSFYNNEISEKSEIFDDQFSVERPDGSNFTLKIRSTKLEDSAMYFCASSREPPGELFFGEGSRLTVL.